This T cell receptor (beta chain) was sequenced for a study of T-cell memory formation after mild COVID-19. TCRdb itself ran the 5' RACE reads through MiXCR, one entry per CDR3 protein. Of more than 300,000 distinct CDR3 sequences listed, roughly an eighth were seen once; the top ten hold over 20%. This clonotype was observed many times. Its antigen remains unknown. Study results and caveats: Pre-infection memory carried some responding clones, suggesting that cross-reactive memory joined. Chiefly within CM and EM were the contracting CD4+ clones; CD8+ ones were within EMRA.

Germline CDR1 is SEHNR and CDR2 is FQNEAQ (reference sequence). The CDR3 runs to 14 residues. V was shortened by 2 bases and J by 5 bases, with 10 bases between the two germline ends. The gene calls are TRBV7-9 and TRBJ2-4; D is perhaps TRBD1 or TRBD2 (6 bases each). The material sequenced was PBMCs or a T cell subset sorted from them (not recorded which). The receptor comes from a man between 18 and 35 years old who had mild COVID-19 (a few samples of this study predate the infection). Cell type and time point are not known. The CDR3 reads CASSLRGPQNIQYF. CDR3 bases: TGTGCCAGCAGCTTACGGGGGCCCCAAAACATTCAGTACTTC.